The entry below gives a single TCR beta chain sequence along with its context. The antigen remains undetermined. These data are taken from a study of T cells in tumors after PD-1 blockade. Study information: Daily vismodegib 150 mg continued in a subset of anti-PD-1-treated patients. Peripheral blood samples averaged around 38,000 unique clonotypes and about 120,000 templates.

The study's findings and limits: Some novel exhausted tumor clones appeared in pre-treatment blood, suggesting peripheral recruitment.

Sequencing used immunoSEQ multiplex PCR; TCRdb keeps in-frame clones, though not all of them. Among approximately 46,000 clones, about four fifths were seen once, and the ten largest hold about a sixth. The CDR3 is 16 residues long. Trimming removed 1 base from V and 8 bases from J, with 18 bases in between. Per germline, CDR1 MNHNS and CDR2 SASEGT. The chain carries TRBV6-1 and TRBJ2-1; no reliable D call. The TCR was taken from a human donor with basal cell carcinoma. Sequenced here: PBMCs, sampled before anti-PD-1 treatment. The CDR3 nucleotides read TGTGCCAGCAGTGAAGGAACCCAGCTGCGAGTTTATGAGCAGTTCTTC. This codes for CASSEGTQLRVYEQFF.